The rows below give T cell receptor beta chains drawn from one sample of a study of identifying expanded T cells in peripheral blood. TCRdb keeps only in-frame clones here, not all; method: immunoSEQ multiplex PCR. The table shows 85,000 to 95,000 clones, with roughly 86% occurring only once. What was sequenced was blood. All receptors come from a person aged 18 to 70 in good health. The CDR3 runs from the conserved cysteine through the conserved F or W. A D gene is named only where the DNA matches it firmly. Clone size is given for some rows only: seen once, a few or many times, or a class if the clone is expanded.

clone size	V gene	D gene	J gene	CDR3 DNA	CDR3 protein
NA	TRBV18	TRBD2	TRBJ2-1	TGTGCCAGCTCAACTAGCGGGAATCGTGAGCAGTTCTTC	CASSTSGNREQFF
NA	TRBV9	TRBD1	TRBJ1-2	TGTGCCAGCAGCGTAGGGAGGACAGGGGGGTCGTATGGCTACACCTTC	CASSVGRTGGSYGYTF
NA	TRBV28	NA	TRBJ1-6	TGTGCCAGCAGCTACCCGGTAGGACGGTATAATTCACCCCTCCACTTT	CASSYPVGRYNSPLHF
NA	TRBV5-1	NA	TRBJ1-3	TGCGCCAGTAGACACGAGAGCTCTGGAAACACCATATATTTT	CASRHESSGNTIYF
few	TRBV5-1	NA	TRBJ2-2	TGCGCCAGCAGCTTTGTTGGATTATCTAGGGGCGGGGAGCTGTTTTTT	CASSFVGLSRGGELFF
NA	TRBV19	TRBD1	TRBJ1-5	TGTGCCAGTAAGGACAGGGATCAGCCCCAGCATTTT	CASKDRDQPQHF
few	TRBV5-1	NA	TRBJ1-3	TGCGCCAGCAGCTTGGAGTGGGGCTCTGGAAACACCATATATTTT	CASSLEWGSGNTIYF
many	TRBV5-4	NA	TRBJ2-2	TGTGCCAGCAGCAAACAGGGAATCGGGGAGCTGTTTTTT	CASSKQGIGELFF
NA	TRBV5-1	NA	TRBJ1-1	TGCGCCACTAGGGACTCCCCGAACACTGAAGCTTTCTTT	CATRDSPNTEAFF
NA	TRBV5-5	NA	TRBJ2-7	TGTGCCAGCAGCTTTAGCCATGAAGAGCAGTACTTC	CASSFSHEEQYF
NA	TRBV28	NA	TRBJ2-5	TGTGCCAGCAGTGACCCACGGACAGGGAGGGGGGAGACCCAGTACTTC	CASSDPRTGRGETQYF
once	TRBV7-9	NA	TRBJ2-5	TGTGCCAGCAGCTTTTCAGCTCAAGAGACCCAGTACTTC	CASSFSAQETQYF
NA	TRBV6-1	TRBD1	TRBJ1-1	TGTGCCAGCAGAGTACAGGGGTACACTGAAGCTTTCTTT	CASRVQGYTEAFF
NA	TRBV5-1	NA	TRBJ2-1	TGCGCCAGCAGCTTCCGGGACACTAACAATGAGCAGTTCTTC	CASSFRDTNNEQFF
NA	TRBV5-1	NA	TRBJ2-7	TGCGCCAGCAGCTTGGGTCAGGACTACGAGCAGTACTTC	CASSLGQDYEQYF
once	TRBV25-1	NA	TRBJ1-2	TGTGCCAGCAGTGGTAAATATGGCTACACCTTC	CASSGKYGYTF
NA	TRBV28	NA	TRBJ1-2	TGTGCCAGCAGTGTCAGCCCCTGGTATGGCTACACCTTC	CASSVSPWYGYTF
NA	TRBV28	NA	TRBJ1-3	TGTGCCAGCAGCGAGATAGGGGCTGGAAACACCATATATTTT	CASSEIGAGNTIYF
few	TRBV6-6	NA	TRBJ1-5	TGTGCCAGCAGTTACAGGGATGGGGATCAGCCCCAGCATTTT	CASSYRDGDQPQHF
once	TRBV28	NA	TRBJ2-1	TGTGCCAGCAGGCCTCCGGGACGGGTTTACAATGAGCAGTTCTTC	CASRPPGRVYNEQFF
NA	TRBV5-6	NA	TRBJ1-2	TGTGCCAGCAGCCCGGTTATGTCGGGGGCAAGCGGCTACACCTTC	CASSPVMSGASGYTF
NA	TRBV5-1	TRBD1	TRBJ1-1	TGCGCCAGCAGCTTGACAGGGGGTCCTACTGAAGCTTTCTTT	CASSLTGGPTEAFF
once	TRBV28	NA	TRBJ2-1	TGTGCCAGCAGAACAGGACTGCCCAGCTCCTACAATGAGCAGTTCTTC	CASRTGLPSSYNEQFF
NA	TRBV6-1	NA	TRBJ2-1	TGTGCCAGCAGCCCATCGGCCCACAATGAGCAGTTCTTC	CASSPSAHNEQFF